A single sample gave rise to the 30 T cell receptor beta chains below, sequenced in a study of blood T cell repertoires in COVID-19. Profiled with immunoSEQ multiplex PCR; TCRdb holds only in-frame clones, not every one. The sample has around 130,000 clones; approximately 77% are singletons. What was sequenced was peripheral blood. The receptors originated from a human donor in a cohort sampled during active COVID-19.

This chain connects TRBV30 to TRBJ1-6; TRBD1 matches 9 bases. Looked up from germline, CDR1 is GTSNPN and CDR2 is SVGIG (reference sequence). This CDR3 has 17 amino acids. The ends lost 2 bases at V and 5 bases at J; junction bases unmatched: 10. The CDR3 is CAWSSTGGPMDNSPLHF. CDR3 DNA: TGTGCCTGGAGTTCAACAGGGGGCCCAATGGATAATTCACCCCTCCACTTT.

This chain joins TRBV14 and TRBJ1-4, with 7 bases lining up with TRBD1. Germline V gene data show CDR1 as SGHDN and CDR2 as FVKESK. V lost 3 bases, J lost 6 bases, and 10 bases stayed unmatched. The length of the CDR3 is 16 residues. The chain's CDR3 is CASSHRTGGPYEKLFF. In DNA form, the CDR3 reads TGTGCCAGCAGCCATCGGACAGGAGGACCTTATGAAAAACTGTTTTTT.

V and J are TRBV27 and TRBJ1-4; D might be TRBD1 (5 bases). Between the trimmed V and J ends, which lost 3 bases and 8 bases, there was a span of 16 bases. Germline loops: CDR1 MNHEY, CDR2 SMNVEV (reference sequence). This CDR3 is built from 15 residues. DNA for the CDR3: TGTGCCAGCAGTTTGAACAGGCCACCCGGGGAAAAACTGTTTTTT. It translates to CASSLNRPPGEKLFF.

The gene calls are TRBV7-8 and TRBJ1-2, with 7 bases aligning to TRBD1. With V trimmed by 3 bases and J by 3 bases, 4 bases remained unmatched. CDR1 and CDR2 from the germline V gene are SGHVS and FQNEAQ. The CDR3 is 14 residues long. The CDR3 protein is CASSFPGTDYGYTF. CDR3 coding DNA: TGTGCCAGCAGCTTCCCCGGGACAGACTATGGCTACACCTTC.

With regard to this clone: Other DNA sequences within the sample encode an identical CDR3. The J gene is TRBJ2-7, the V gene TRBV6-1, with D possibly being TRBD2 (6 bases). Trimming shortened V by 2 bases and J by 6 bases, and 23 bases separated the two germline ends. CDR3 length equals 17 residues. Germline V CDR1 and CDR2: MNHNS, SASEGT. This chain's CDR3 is CASSEMGYGSVLLEQYF. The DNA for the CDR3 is TGTGCCAGCAGTGAAATGGGTTACGGGAGTGTCCTACTCGAGCAGTACTTC.

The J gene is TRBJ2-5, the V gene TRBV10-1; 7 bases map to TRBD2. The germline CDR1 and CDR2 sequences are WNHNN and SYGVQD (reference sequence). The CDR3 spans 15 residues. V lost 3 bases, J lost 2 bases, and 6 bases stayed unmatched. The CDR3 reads CASSEGSGEQETQYF. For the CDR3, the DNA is TGCGCCAGCAGTGAAGGGAGCGGGGAGCAAGAGACCCAGTACTTC.

The CDR3 protein is CASTIAGSSYEQYF. The CDR3 DNA reads as TGTGCCAGCACCATAGCAGGGAGCTCCTACGAGCAGTACTTC. V gene TRBV7-9 combines with J gene TRBJ2-7; the D gene could be TRBD1 or TRBD2 (5 bases each). The V gene lost 7 bases and the J gene lost 0 bases, with 13 bases spanning the gap. Germline lookup yields CDR1 SEHNR and CDR2 FQNEAQ (reference sequence). The CDR3 sequence is 14 residues long.

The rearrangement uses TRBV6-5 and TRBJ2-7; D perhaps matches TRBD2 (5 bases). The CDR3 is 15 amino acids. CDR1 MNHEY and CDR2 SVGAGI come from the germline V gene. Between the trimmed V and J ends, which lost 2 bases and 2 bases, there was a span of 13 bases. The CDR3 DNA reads TGTGCCAGCAGTTACAGTCTTAGCGTAACCTACGAGCAGTACTTC. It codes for CASSYSLSVTYEQYF.

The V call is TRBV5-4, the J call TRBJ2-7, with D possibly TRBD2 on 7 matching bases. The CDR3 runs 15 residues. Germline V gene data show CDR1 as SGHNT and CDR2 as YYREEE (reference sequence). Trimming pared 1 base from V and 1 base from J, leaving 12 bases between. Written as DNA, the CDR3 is TGTGCCAGCAGCTTGTGGCGGGGGCCTTCCTACGAGCAGTACTTC. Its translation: CASSLWRGPSYEQYF.

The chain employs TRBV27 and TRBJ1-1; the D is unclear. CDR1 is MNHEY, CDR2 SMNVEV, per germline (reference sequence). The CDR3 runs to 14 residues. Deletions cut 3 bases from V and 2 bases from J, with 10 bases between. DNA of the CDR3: TGTGCCAGCAGTTTGGGTGGACTTAACACTGAAGCTTTCTTT. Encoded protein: CASSLGGLNTEAFF.

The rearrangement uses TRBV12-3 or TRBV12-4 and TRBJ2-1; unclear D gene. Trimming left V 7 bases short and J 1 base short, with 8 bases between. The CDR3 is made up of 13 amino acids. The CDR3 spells CASTWASYNEQFF. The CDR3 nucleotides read TGTGCCAGCACGTGGGCTTCCTACAATGAGCAGTTCTTC.

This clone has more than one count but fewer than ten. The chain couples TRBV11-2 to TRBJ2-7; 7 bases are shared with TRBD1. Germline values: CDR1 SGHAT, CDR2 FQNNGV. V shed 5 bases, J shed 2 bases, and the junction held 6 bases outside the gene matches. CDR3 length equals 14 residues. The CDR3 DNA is TGTGCCAGCAGCCGCCTTGACAGGGCCTACGAGCAGTACTTC. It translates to CASSRLDRAYEQYF.

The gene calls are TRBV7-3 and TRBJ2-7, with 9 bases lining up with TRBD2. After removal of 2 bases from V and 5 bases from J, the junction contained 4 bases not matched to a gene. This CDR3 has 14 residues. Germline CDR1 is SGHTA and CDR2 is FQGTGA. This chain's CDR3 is CASSLERGVHEQYF. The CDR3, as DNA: TGTGCCAGCAGCTTAGAGCGGGGGGTCCACGAGCAGTACTTC.

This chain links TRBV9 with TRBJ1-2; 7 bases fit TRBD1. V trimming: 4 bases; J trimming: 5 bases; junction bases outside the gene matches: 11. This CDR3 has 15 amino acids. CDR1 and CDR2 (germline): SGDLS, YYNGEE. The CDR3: CASSPGQASRYGYTF. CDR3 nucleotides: TGTGCCAGCAGCCCTGGACAGGCCTCGCGGTATGGCTACACCTTC. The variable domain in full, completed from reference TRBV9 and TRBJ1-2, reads DSGVTQTPKHLITATGQRVTLRCSPRSGDLSVYWYQQSLDQGLQFLIQYYNGEERAKGNILERFSAQQFPDLHSELNLSSLELGDSALYFCASSPGQASRYGYTFGSGTRLTVV.

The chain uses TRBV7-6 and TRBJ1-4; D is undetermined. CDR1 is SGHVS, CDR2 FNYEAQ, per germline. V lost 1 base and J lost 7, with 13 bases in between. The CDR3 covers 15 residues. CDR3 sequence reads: CASSLEAGGGEKLFF. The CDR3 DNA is TGTGCCAGCAGCTTAGAAGCAGGAGGAGGTGAAAAACTGTTTTTT.

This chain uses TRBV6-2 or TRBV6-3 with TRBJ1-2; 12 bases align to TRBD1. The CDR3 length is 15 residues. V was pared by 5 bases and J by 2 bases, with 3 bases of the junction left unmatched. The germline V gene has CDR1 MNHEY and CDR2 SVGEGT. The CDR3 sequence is CASSKGQGANYGYTF. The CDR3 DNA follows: TGTGCCAGCAGTAAGGGACAGGGGGCGAACTATGGCTACACCTTC.

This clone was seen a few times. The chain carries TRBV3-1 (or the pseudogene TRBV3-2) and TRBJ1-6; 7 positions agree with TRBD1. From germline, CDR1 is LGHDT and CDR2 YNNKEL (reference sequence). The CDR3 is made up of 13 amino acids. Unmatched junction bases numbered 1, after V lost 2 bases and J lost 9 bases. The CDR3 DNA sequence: TGTGCCAGCAGCCAACGACAGGGTTCACCCCTCCACTTT. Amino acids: CASSQRQGSPLHF.

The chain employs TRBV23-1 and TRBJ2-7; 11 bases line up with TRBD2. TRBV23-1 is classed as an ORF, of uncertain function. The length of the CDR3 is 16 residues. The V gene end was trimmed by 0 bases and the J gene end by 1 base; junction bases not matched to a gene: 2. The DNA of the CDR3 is TGCGCCAGCAGTCAATCCAGGACTAGCGGGTCCTACGAGCAGTACTTC. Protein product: CASSQSRTSGSYEQYF.

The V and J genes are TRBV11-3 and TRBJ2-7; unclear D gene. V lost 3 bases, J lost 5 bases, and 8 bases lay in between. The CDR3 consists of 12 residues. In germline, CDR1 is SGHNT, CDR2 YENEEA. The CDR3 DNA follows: TGTGCCAGCAGCTTGACTGGAGACGAGCAGTACTTC. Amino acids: CASSLTGDEQYF.

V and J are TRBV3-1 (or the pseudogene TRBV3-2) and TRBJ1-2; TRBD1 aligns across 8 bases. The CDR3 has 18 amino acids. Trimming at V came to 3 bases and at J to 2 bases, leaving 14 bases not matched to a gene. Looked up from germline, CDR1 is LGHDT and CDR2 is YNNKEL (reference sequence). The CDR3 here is CASSQTGTGGYLNYGYTF. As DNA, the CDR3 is TGTGCCAGCAGCCAGACCGGGACAGGCGGCTATTTGAACTATGGCTACACCTTC.

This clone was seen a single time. The CDR3 region is CASSFKGIDNQPQHF. For the CDR3, the DNA is TGTGCCAGCAGCTTTAAGGGGATCGACAATCAGCCCCAGCATTTT. The chain couples TRBV7-2 to TRBJ1-5; a possible D gene is TRBD1 (5 bases). The CDR3 is 15 residues long. V shed 3 bases and J shed 3 bases, with 12 bases lying between them. CDR1 and CDR2 from the germline V gene are SGHTA and FQGNSA.

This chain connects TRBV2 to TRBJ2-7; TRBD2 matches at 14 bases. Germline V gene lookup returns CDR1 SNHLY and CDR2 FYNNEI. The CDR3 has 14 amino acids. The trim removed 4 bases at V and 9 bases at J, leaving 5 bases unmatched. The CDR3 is CASSAGLAGDVQYF. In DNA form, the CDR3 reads TGTGCCAGCAGTGCGGGACTAGCGGGAGACGTGCAGTACTTC.

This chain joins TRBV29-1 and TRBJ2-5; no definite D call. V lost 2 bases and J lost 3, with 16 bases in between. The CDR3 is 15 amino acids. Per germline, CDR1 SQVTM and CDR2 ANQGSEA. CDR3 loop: CSVERGDSTKETQYF. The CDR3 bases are TGCAGCGTTGAACGTGGCGACTCAACCAAAGAGACCCAGTACTTC.

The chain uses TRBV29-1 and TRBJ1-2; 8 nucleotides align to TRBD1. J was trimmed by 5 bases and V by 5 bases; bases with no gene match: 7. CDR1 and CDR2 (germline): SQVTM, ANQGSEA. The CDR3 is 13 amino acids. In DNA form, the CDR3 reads TGCAGCGTTACCGGGACAGGACGATATGGCTACACCTTC. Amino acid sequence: CSVTGTGRYGYTF. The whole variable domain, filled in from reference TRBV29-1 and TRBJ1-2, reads SAVISQKPSRDICQRGTSLTIQCQVDSQVTMMFWYRQQPGQSLTLIATANQGSEATYESGFVIDKFPISRPNLTFSTLTVSNMSPEDSSIYLCSVTGTGRYGYTFGSGTRLTVV.

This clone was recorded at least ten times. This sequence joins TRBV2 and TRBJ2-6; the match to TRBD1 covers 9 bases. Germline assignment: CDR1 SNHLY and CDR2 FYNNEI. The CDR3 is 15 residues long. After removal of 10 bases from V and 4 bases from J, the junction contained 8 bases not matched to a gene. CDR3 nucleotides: TGTGCCAAGGACAGGGGCGACCCGGGGGCCAACGTCCTGACTTTC. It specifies CAKDRGDPGANVLTF.

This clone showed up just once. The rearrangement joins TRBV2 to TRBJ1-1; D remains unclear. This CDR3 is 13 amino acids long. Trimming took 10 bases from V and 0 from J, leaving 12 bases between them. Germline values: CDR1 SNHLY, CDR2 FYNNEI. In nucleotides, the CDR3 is TGTGCCATCGAAGATAACATGAACACTGAAGCTTTCTTT. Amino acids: CAIEDNMNTEAFF.

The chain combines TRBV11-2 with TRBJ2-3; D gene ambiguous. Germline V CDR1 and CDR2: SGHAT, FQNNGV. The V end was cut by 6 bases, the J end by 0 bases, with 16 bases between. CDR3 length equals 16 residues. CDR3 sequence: CASSIAADSSTDTQYF. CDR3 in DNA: TGTGCCAGCAGTATAGCCGCCGATTCTAGCACAGATACGCAGTATTTT. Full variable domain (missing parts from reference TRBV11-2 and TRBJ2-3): EAGVAQSPRYKIIEKRQSVAFWCNPISGHATLYWYQQILGQGPKLLIQFQNNGVVDDSQLPKDRFSAERLKGVDSTLKIQPAKLEDSAVYLCASSIAADSSTDTQYFGPGTRLTVL.

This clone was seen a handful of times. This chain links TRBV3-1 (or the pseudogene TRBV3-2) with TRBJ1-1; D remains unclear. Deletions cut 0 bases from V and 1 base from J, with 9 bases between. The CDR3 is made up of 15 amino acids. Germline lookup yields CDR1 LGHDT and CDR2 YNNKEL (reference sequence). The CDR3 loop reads CASSQEHTTNTEAFF. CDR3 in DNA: TGTGCCAGCAGCCAAGAGCACACCACGAACACTGAAGCTTTCTTT.

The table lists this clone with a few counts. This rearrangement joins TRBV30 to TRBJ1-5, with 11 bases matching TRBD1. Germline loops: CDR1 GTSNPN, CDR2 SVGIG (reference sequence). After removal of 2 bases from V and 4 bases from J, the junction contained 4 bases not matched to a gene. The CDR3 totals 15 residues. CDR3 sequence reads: CAWSSGTGGNQPQHF. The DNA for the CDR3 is TGTGCCTGGAGTTCCGGGACAGGGGGGAATCAGCCCCAGCATTTT. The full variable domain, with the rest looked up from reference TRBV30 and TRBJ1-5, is SQTIHQWPATLVQPVGSPLSLECTVEGTSNPNLYWYRQAAGRGLQLLFYSVGIGQISSEVPQNLSASRPQDRQFILSSKKLLLSDSGFYLCAWSSGTGGNQPQHFGDGTRLSIL.

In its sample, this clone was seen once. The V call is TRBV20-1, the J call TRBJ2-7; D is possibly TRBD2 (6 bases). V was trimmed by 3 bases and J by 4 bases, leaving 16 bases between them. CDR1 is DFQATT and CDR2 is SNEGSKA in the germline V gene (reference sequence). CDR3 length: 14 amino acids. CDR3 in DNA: TGCAGTGCTAGTGCCCCGGGACTTTCTTACGAGCAGTACTTC. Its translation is CSASAPGLSYEQYF.